Listed below are T cell receptor beta chains from one sample, sequenced in a study of shared clonotypes between healthy human individuals. TCRdb keeps only in-frame clones here, not all; method: immunoSEQ multiplex PCR. The sample contains about 180,000 clones, just under 95% of which appear only once. Sequencing was performed on naive CD4+ T cells sorted from blood. These receptor sequences come from a woman in her 30s in good health. Each CDR3 is given with its conserved first and last residue. D genes are given only for firm matches. Where a row states a size, it is once, few, many or the class of an expanded clone; other rows omit it.

cdr3_length,v_call,d_call,clone_size,j_call,cdr3_aa,cdr3_nt
11,TRBV30,NA,few,TRBJ2-7,CAWSVRGGQYF,TGTGCCTGGAGTGTTCGGGGCGGGCAGTACTTC
16,TRBV19,NA,once,TRBJ2-1,CASSTKLAGGPNEQFF,TGTGCCAGTAGTACCAAACTAGCCGGGGGTCCCAATGAGCAGTTCTTC
14,TRBV27,NA,NA,TRBJ2-2,CASSPRQQTGELFF,TGTGCCAGCAGTCCTAGACAGCAAACCGGGGAGCTGTTTTTT
16,TRBV5-1,TRBD2,NA,TRBJ2-5,CASSVARLAGGQEQYF,TGCGCCAGCAGCGTAGCTCGGCTAGCGGGAGGTCAGGAGCAGTACTTC
14,TRBV5-1,TRBD1,NA,TRBJ2-5,CASSLDRGQETQYF,TGCGCCAGCAGCTTGGACAGGGGCCAAGAGACCCAGTACTTC
16,TRBV5-4,NA,NA,TRBJ2-6,CASSPRPADRANVLTF,TGTGCCAGCAGCCCACGGCCTGCGGACCGGGCCAACGTCCTGACTTTC
14,TRBV5-1,TRBD2,NA,TRBJ2-5,CASSSGGGGETQYF,TGCGCCAGCAGCTCCGGTGGGGGAGGGGAGACCCAGTACTTC
13,TRBV9,NA,NA,TRBJ1-4,CASRPAGRRKLFF,TGTGCCAGCCGGCCCGCGGGGCGTAGAAAACTGTTTTTT
12,TRBV5-1,NA,NA,TRBJ2-7,CASRAGVHEQYF,TGCGCCAGCAGAGCAGGGGTCCACGAGCAGTACTTC
16,TRBV15,NA,once,TRBJ1-5,CATSRLQEYSNQPQHF,TGTGCCACCAGCAGATTACAGGAATATAGCAATCAGCCCCAGCATTTT
13,TRBV28,TRBD1,NA,TRBJ2-4,CASSPGQGNIQYF,TGTGCCAGCAGTCCGGGACAGGGGAACATTCAGTACTTC
16,TRBV15,TRBD2,NA,TRBJ2-3,CATSRRLAGATDTQYF,TGTGCCACCAGCAGACGACTAGCGGGAGCTACAGATACGCAGTATTTT
15,TRBV6-6,NA,NA,TRBJ1-3,CASSFQRTSGNTIYF,TGTGCCAGCAGTTTTCAAAGGACGTCTGGAAACACCATATATTTT
15,TRBV28,TRBD1,NA,TRBJ2-1,CASSKQGSSYNEQFF,TGTGCCAGCAGCAAACAGGGGAGCTCCTACAATGAGCAGTTCTTC
13,TRBV28,NA,NA,TRBJ2-1,CASSRVRGDEQFF,TGTGCCAGCAGTAGAGTCAGGGGCGATGAGCAGTTCTTC
15,TRBV7-9,NA,NA,TRBJ1-1,CASSGPTGGNTEAFF,TGTGCCAGCAGCGGCCCGACAGGCGGGAACACTGAAGCTTTCTTT
10,TRBV20-1,NA,NA,TRBJ2-5,CSASDESQYF,TGCAGTGCTAGTGATGAGTCCCAGTACTTC